The next 8 T cell receptor beta chains were all read from a single sample in a study of cytomegalovirus exposure and HLA in healthy donors (dated by TCRdb to about 2017). The library was obtained by the immunoSEQ multiplex PCR assay. A mixture of 60 forward primers for TCR Vbeta segments and 13 reverse primers for TCR Jbeta segments was used in the multiplex PCR. The clones in this table, taken by TCRdb from immuneACCESS, are in-frame only. Not every clone is retained; where verified, under half of the shortfall comes from an unresolved V gene, and the cause of the rest is unknown. This sample holds about 85,000 clones; 67% were observed only once. The top ten clonotypes cover 2.1% of the sample. Sequencing used PBMCs. All receptors come from a man between 25 and 39 years old in good health and CMV-seronegative.

This chain joins TRBV2 and TRBJ1-4; D not resolved. Trimming left V 3 bases short and J 0 bases short, with 8 bases between. Germline V gives CDR1 SNHLY, CDR2 FYNNEI. CDR3 length equals 15 residues. The CDR3 DNA follows: TGTGCCAGCAGTGACAGAGGTGCAACTAATGAAAAACTGTTTTTT. Translated: CASSDRGATNEKLFF.

This clone was recorded a few times. The rearrangement links TRBV7-9 to TRBJ2-1; 7 nucleotides line up with TRBD2. The CDR3 spans 15 residues. V dropped 1 base and J dropped 8; count of bases not matched to a gene: 8. Per the germline V gene, CDR1 is SEHNR and CDR2 is FQNEAQ (reference sequence). The CDR3 nucleotides are TGTGCCAGCAGCTTAGGGGAGGGAGGAACCGATGAGCAGTTCTTC. Its translation is CASSLGEGGTDEQFF.

V gene TRBV10-3 combines with J gene TRBJ2-1, with D possibly being TRBD2 (6 bases). The germline CDR1 and CDR2 sequences are ENHRY and SYGVKD. The CDR3 contains 14 residues. The ends were cut back, 6 bases at V and 3 bases at J, with 12 bases in the middle. The CDR3, as DNA: TGTGCCATCAGGGGGACTCGGATCTACAATGAGCAGTTCTTC. Encoded protein: CAIRGTRIYNEQFF.

V and J are TRBV4-3 and TRBJ2-4; 7 bases agree with TRBD2. CDR3 length equals 19 residues. V lost 1 base, J lost 3 bases, and 15 bases stayed unmatched. Germline V gene sequence: CDR1 LGHNA, CDR2 YSLEER. CDR3 amino acids: CASSQVWLAALMGKNIQYF. CDR3 DNA: TGCGCCAGCAGCCAAGTATGGCTAGCGGCCCTCATGGGCAAAAACATTCAGTACTTC.

The chain has TRBV12-5 and TRBJ1-4, with D perhaps TRBD1 (5 bases). Germline CDR1 LGHNT, CDR2 FRNRAP. V gave up 11 bases and J gave up 4 bases, with 14 bases separating them. CDR3 length: 13 residues. The CDR3: CAVAGPSNEKLFF. CDR3 sequence (DNA): TGTGCTGTGGCGGGGCCGAGTAATGAAAAACTGTTTTTT.

This chain connects TRBV30 to TRBJ2-3; 12 positions agree with TRBD2. This CDR3 comprises 15 residues. V gave up 4 bases and J gave up 3 bases; unmatched junction bases: 5. CDR1 and CDR2 from the germline V gene are GTSNPN and SVGIG (reference sequence). CDR3 residues: CAWKRLAGATDTQYF. The CDR3 nucleotides are TGTGCCTGGAAGCGACTAGCGGGGGCAACAGATACGCAGTATTTT.

This chain connects TRBV4-2 to TRBJ2-4; the D is unclear. Germline V gene data show CDR1 as LGHNA and CDR2 as YNFKEQ. The CDR3 consists of 15 residues. Trimming removed 4 bases at V and 0 bases at J, with 10 bases between. CDR3 in DNA: TGTGCCAGCAGCCCCACGGAGTTAGCCAAAAACATTCAGTACTTC. Translation: CASSPTELAKNIQYF.

This clone came up a few times. The gene calls are TRBV5-1 and TRBJ2-2; D gene uncertain. Per germline, CDR1 SGHRS and CDR2 YFSETQ. The CDR3 runs to 14 residues. V lost 4 bases, J lost 0 bases, and 7 bases lay in between. CDR3 nucleotide sequence: TGCGCCAGCAGCCCCCTCCCGAACACCGGGGAGCTGTTTTTT. Residues: CASSPLPNTGELFF.